The TCR beta chain described here comes from a study of post-analysis software for immune sequencing data. Study findings and constraints: F-measure co-clustering was strong for batch-matched samples. Significantly lower normalized Chao1 diversity was seen in multiple sclerosis patients than in controls. TRBV segments more frequent in patients than in controls numbered roughly 5 and included TRBV5-6, TRBV5-1 and TRBV20-1.

CDR3 length: 14 amino acids. V lost 5 bases to trimming and J lost 2 bases; unmatched junction nucleotides: 2. CDR1 SEHNR and CDR2 FQNEAQ come from the germline V gene (reference sequence). Incorporated into the TCR beta cDNA libraries were unique molecular identifiers, which served to reduce PCR and sequencing biases. TCRdb ran MiXCR on the PCR reads and lists one entry per CDR3 protein. The data show hundreds of thousands of distinct CDR3 sequences, roughly 27% seen once. Worth noting for this clonotype: Its antigen is not known.

This TCR was recovered from a girl aged 5 to 17 with multiple sclerosis. The V and J genes are TRBV7-9 and TRBJ1-4; 7 positions match TRBD1. Sequenced material: blood. Here the CDR3 reads CASSEQGTNEKLFF. For the CDR3, the DNA is TGTGCCAGCAGCGAACAGGGGACTAATGAAAAACTGTTTTTT.